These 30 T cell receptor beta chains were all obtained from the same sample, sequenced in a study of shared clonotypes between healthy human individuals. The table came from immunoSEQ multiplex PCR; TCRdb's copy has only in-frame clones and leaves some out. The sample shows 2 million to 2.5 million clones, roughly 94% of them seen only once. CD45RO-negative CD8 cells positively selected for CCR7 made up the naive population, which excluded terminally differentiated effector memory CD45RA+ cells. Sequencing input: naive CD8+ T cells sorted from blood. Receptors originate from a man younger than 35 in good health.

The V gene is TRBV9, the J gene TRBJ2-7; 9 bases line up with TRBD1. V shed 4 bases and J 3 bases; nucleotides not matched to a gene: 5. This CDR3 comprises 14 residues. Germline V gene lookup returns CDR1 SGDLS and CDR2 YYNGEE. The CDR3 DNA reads TGTGCCAGCAGCCCGGGGGACAGGGTCTACGAGCAGTACTTC. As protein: CASSPGDRVYEQYF.

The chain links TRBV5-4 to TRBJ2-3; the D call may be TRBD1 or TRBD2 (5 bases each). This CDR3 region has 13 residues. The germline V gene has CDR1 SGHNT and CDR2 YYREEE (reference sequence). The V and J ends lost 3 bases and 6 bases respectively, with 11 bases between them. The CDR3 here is CASSWTREDTQYF. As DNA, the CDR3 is TGTGCCAGCAGCTGGACCAGGGAGGATACGCAGTATTTT.

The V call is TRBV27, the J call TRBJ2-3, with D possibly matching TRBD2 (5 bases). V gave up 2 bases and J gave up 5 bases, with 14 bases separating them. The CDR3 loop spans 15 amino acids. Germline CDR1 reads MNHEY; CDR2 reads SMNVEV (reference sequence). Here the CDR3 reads CASSLRVLGGDTQYF. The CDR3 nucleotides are TGTGCCAGCAGTTTAAGGGTACTAGGTGGAGATACGCAGTATTTT.

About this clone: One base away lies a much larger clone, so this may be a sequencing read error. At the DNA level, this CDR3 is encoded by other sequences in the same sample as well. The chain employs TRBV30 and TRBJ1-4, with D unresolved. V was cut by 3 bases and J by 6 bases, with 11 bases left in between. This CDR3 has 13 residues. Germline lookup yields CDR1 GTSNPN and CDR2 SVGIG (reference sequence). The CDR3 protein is CAWSYGADEKLFF. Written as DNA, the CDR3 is TGTGCCTGGAGCTATGGAGCCGATGAAAAACTGTTTTTT.

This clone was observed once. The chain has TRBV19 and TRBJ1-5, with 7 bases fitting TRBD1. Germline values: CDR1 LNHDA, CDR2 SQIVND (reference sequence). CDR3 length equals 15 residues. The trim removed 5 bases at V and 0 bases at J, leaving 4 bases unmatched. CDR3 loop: CASSWQGVSNQPQHF. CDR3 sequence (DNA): TGTGCCAGTAGTTGGCAGGGGGTTAGCAATCAGCCCCAGCATTTT.

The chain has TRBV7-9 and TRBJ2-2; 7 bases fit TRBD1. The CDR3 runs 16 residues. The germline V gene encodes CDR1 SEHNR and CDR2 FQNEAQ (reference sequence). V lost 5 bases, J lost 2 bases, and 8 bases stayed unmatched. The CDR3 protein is CASSTPNRGNTGELFF. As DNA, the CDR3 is TGTGCCAGCAGCACCCCGAACAGGGGAAACACCGGGGAGCTGTTTTTT.

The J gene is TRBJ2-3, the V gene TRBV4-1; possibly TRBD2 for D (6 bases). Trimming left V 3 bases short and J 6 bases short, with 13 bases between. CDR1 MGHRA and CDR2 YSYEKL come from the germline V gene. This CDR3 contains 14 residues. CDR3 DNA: TGCGCCAGCAGCCAGGGACTTGGGGACGATACGCAGTATTTT. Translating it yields CASSQGLGDDTQYF.

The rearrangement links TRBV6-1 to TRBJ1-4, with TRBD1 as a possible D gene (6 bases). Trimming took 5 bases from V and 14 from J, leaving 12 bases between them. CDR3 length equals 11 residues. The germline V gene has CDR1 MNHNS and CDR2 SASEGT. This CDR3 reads CASSTQGSLFF. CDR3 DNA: TGTGCCAGCAGTACACAGGGTAGCCTGTTTTTT.

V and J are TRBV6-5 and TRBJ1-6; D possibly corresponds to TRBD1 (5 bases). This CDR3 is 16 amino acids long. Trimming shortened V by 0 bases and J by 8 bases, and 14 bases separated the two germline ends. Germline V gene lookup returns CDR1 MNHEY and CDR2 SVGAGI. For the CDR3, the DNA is TGTGCCAGCAGTTACTCGATTGGGGAGGGGTATTCACCCCTCCACTTT. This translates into CASSYSIGEGYSPLHF.

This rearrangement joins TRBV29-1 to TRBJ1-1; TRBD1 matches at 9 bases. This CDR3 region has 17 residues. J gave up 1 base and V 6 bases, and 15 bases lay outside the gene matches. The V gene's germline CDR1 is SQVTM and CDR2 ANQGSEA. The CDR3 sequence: CSVAGAGTGPGNTEAFF. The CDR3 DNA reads TGCAGCGTCGCGGGGGCAGGGACAGGGCCGGGGAACACTGAAGCTTTCTTT. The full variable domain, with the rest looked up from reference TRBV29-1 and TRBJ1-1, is SAVISQKPSRDICQRGTSLTIQCQVDSQVTMMFWYRQQPGQSLTLIATANQGSEATYESGFVIDKFPISRPNLTFSTLTVSNMSPEDSSIYLCSVAGAGTGPGNTEAFFGQGTRLTVV.

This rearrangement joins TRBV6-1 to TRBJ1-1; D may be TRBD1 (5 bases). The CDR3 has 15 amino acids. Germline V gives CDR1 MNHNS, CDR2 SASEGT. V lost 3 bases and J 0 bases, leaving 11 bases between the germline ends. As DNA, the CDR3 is TGTGCCAGCAGTGACTCGACAGAGCTGAACACTGAAGCTTTCTTT. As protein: CASSDSTELNTEAFF.

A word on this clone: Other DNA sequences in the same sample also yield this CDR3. This CDR3 reads CASSYGQGVGYTF. Here the CDR3 DNA reads TGTGCCAGCAGTTACGGCCAGGGAGTTGGCTACACCTTC. The genes are TRBV6-5 and TRBJ1-2, with D perhaps TRBD1 (5 bases). The CDR3 consists of 13 residues. Germline-derived CDR1 and CDR2 are MNHEY and SVGAGI. V was trimmed by 2 bases and J by 7 bases, leaving 11 bases between them.

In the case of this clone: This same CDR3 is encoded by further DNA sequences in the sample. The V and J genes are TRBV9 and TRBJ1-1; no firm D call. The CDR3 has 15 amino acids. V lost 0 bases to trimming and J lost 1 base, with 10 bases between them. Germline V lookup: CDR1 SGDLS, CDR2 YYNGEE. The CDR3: CASSVEGRQNTEAFF. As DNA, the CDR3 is TGTGCCAGCAGCGTAGAGGGCAGGCAGAACACTGAAGCTTTCTTT.

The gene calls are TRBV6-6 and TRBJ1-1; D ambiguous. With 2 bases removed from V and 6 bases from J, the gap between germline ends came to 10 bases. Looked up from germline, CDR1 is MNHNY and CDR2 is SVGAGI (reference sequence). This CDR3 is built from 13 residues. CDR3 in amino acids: CASSYVRGSEAFF. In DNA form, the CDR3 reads TGTGCCAGCAGTTACGTTCGGGGTTCTGAAGCTTTCTTT.

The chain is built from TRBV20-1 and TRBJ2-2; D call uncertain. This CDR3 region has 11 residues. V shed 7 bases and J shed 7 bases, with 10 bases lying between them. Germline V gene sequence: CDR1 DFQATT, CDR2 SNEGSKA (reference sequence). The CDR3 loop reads CSGDTNGELFF. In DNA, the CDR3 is TGCAGTGGCGACACCAACGGGGAGCTGTTTTTT.

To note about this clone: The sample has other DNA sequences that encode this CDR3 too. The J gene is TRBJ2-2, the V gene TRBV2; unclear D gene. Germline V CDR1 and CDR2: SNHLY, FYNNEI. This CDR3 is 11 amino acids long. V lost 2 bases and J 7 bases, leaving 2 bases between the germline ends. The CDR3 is CASSEIGELFF. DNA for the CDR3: TGTGCCAGCAGTGAAATCGGGGAGCTGTTTTTT.

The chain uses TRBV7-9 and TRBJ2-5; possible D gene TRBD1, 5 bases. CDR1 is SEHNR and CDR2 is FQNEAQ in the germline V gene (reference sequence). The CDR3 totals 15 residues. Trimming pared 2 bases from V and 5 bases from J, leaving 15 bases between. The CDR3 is CASSLNDSPEETQYF. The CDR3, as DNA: TGTGCCAGCAGCTTAAACGACAGCCCGGAGGAGACCCAGTACTTC. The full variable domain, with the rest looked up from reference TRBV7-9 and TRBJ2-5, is DTGVSQNPRHKITKRGQNVTFRCDPISEHNRLYWYRQTLGQGPEFLTYFQNEAQLEKSRLLSDRFSAERPKGSFSTLEIQRTEQGDSAMYLCASSLNDSPEETQYFGPGTRLLVL.

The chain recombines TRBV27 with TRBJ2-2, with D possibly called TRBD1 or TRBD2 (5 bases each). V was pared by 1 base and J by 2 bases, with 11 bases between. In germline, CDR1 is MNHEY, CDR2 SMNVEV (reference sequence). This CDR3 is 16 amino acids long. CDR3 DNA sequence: TGTGCCAGCAGTTTATATGTGGGGACCAACACCGGGGAGCTGTTTTTT. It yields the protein CASSLYVGTNTGELFF.

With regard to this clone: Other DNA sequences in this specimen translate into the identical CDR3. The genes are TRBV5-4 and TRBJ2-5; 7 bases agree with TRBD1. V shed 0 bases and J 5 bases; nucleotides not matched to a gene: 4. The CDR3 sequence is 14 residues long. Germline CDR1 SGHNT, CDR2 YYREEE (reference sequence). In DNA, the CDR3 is TGTGCCAGCAGCTTGGAGGGGGCTGGGGAGACCCAGTACTTC. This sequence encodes CASSLEGAGETQYF.

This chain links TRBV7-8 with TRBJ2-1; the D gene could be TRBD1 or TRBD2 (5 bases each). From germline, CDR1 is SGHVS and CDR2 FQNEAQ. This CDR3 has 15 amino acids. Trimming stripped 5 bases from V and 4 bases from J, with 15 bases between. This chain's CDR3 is CASSPEGTNYNEQFF. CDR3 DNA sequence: TGTGCCAGCAGCCCAGAGGGGACGAATTACAATGAGCAGTTCTTC.

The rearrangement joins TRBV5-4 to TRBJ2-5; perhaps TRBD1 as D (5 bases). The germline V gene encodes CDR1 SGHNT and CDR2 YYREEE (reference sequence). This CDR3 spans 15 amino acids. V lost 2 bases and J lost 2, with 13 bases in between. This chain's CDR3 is CASSFTGMGQETQYF. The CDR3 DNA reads TGTGCCAGCAGCTTTACAGGCATGGGTCAAGAGACCCAGTACTTC.

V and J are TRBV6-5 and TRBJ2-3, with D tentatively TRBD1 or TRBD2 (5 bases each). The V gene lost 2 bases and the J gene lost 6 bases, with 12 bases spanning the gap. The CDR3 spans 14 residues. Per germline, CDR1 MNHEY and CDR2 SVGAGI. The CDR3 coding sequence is TGTGCCAGCAGTTACCTGGGACCTTGGGATACGCAGTATTTT. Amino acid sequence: CASSYLGPWDTQYF.

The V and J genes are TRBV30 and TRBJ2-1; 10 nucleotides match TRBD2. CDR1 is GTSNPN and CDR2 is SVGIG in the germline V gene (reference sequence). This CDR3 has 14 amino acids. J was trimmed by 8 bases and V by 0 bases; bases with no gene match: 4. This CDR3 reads CAWSVLAGWDEQFF. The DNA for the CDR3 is TGTGCCTGGAGTGTACTAGCGGGGTGGGATGAGCAGTTCTTC.

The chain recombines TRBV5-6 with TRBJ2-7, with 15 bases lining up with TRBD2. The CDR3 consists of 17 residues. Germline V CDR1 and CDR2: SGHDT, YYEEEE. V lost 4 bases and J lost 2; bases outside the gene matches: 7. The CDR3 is CASSMGLAGGTTYEQYF. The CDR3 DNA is TGTGCCAGCAGCATGGGACTAGCGGGGGGAACAACCTACGAGCAGTACTTC. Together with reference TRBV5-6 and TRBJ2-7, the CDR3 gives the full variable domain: DAGVTQSPTHLIKTRGQQVTLRCSPKSGHDTVSWYQQALGQGPQFIFQYYEEEERQRGNFPDRFSGHQFPNYSSELNVNALLLGDSALYLCASSMGLAGGTTYEQYFGPGTRLTVT.

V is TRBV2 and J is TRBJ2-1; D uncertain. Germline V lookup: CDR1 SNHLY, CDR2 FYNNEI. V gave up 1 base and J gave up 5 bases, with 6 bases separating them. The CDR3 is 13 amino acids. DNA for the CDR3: TGTGCCAGCAGTGAAGGACCGAACAATGAGCAGTTCTTC. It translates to CASSEGPNNEQFF.

CDR3 loop: CAWSVVSPSEAFF. CDR3 coding DNA: TGTGCCTGGAGTGTAGTCAGTCCTTCTGAAGCTTTCTTT. V and J are TRBV30 and TRBJ1-1; D unclear. V lost 0 bases, J lost 6 bases, and 11 bases lay in between. The CDR3 runs 13 residues. Germline lookup yields CDR1 GTSNPN and CDR2 SVGIG (reference sequence). The full variable domain, its missing parts supplied by reference TRBV30 and TRBJ1-1, is SQTIHQWPATLVQPVGSPLSLECTVEGTSNPNLYWYRQAAGRGLQLLFYSVGIGQISSEVPQNLSASRPQDRQFILSSKKLLLSDSGFYLCAWSVVSPSEAFFGQGTRLTVV.

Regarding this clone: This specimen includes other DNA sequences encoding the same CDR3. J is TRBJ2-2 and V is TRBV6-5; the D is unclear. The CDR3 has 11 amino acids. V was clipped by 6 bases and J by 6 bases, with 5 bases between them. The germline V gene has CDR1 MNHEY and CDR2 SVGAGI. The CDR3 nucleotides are TGTGCCAGCAGCCACTCCGGGGAGCTGTTTTTT. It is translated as CASSHSGELFF.

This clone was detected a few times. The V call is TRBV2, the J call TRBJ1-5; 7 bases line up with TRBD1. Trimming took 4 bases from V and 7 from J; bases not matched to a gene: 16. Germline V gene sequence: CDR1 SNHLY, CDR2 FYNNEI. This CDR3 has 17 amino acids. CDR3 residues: CASSALNPTGSRQPQHF. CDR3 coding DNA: TGTGCCAGCAGTGCCCTCAACCCGACAGGGAGTAGGCAGCCCCAGCATTTT. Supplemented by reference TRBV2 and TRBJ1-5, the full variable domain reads EPEVTQTPSHQVTQMGQEVILRCVPISNHLYFYWYRQILGQKVEFLVSFYNNEISEKSEIFDDQFSVERPDGSNFTLKIRSTKLEDSAMYFCASSALNPTGSRQPQHFGDGTRLSIL.

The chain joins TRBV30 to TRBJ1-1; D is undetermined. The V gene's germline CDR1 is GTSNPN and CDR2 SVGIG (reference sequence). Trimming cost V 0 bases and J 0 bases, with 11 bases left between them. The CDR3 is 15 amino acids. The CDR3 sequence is CAWSVSQYMNTEAFF. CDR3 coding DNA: TGTGCCTGGAGTGTATCACAGTATATGAACACTGAAGCTTTCTTT.

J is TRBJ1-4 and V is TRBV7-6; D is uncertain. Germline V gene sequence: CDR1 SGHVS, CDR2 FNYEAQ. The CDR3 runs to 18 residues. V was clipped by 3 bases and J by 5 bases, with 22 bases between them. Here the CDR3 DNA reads TGTGCCAGCAGCTTTAACGCCGTCGACCAGGTCCCCAATGAAAAACTGTTTTTT. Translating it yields CASSFNAVDQVPNEKLFF.